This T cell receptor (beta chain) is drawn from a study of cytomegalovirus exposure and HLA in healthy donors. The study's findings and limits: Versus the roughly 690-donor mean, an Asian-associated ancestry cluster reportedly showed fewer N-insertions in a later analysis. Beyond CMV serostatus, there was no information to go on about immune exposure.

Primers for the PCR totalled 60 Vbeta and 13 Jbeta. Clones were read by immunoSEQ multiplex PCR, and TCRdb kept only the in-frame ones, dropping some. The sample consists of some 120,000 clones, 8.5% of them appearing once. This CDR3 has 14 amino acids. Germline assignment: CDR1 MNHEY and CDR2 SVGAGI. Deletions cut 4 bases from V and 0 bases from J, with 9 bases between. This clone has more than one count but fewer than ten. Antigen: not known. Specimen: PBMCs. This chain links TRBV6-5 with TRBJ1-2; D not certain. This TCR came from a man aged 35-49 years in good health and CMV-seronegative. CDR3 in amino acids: CASSSHTANYGYTF. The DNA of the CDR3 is TGTGCCAGCAGTTCACACACAGCTAACTATGGCTACACCTTC.